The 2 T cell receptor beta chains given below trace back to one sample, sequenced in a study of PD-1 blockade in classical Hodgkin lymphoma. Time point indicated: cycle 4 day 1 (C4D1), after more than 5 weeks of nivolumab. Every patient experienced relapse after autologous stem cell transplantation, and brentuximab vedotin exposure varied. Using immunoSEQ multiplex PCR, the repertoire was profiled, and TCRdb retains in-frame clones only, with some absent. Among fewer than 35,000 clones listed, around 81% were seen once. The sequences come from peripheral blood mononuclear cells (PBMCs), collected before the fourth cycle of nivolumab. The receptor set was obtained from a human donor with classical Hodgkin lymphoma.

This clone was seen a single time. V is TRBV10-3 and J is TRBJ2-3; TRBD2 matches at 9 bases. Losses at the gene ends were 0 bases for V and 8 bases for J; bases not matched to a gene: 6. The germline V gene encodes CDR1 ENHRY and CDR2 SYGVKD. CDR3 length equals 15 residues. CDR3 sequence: CAISESAGGPGTQYF. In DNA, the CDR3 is TGTGCCATCAGTGAGTCGGCGGGGGGGCCAGGTACGCAGTATTTT.

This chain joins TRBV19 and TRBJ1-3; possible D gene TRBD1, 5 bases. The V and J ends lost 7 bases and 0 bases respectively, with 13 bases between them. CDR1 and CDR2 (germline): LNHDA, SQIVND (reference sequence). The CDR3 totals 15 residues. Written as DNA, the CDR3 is TGTGCCAGTACCTTGGGGGGATACTCTGGAAACACCATATATTTT. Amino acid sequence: CASTLGGYSGNTIYF. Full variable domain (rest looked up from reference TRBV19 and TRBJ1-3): DGGITQSPKYLFRKEGQNVTLSCEQNLNHDAMYWYRQDPGQGLRLIYYSQIVNDFQKGDIAEGYSVSREKKESFPLTVTSAQKNPTAFYLCASTLGGYSGNTIYFGEGSWLTVV.